This T cell receptor beta chain was profiled in a study of cytomegalovirus exposure and HLA in healthy donors. Study results and limitations: It was reported that the classifier diagnosed cytomegalovirus status with high specificity and sensitivity in both the original and validation cohorts.

The CDR3 runs to 17 residues. Germline V CDR1 and CDR2: MGHRA, YSYEKL. Primers: 60 Vbeta forward and 13 Jbeta reverse. Only in-frame clones appear in the TCRdb table, and some are missing; sequencing was by immunoSEQ multiplex PCR. The table lists 200,000 to 250,000 clones. Concerning this clone: Antigen: not known. A read error may produce the germline difference seen at one junction end.

The sequencing input was PBMCs. The chain recombines TRBV4-1 with TRBJ1-1; the match to TRBD1 covers 12 bases. This TCR was recovered from a girl aged 2 to 10 in good health and CMV-seropositive. The CDR3 loop is CASSQVPGQGAETEASF. DNA of the CDR3: TGCGCCAGCAGCCAGGTCCCGGGACAGGGGGCTGAGACTGAAGCTTCCTTT.